This paragraph covers one T cell receptor beta chain sequence. No antigen is known for it. There are no base qualities to consult, and no much larger clone falls within one base. The CDR3 has 14 amino acids, counting the end cysteine and phenylalanine. CDR3 DNA is the only sequence kept; it has 42 bases, read in frame from the first base. Reading the germline V gene (reference sequence) gives CDR1 LNHDA and CDR2 SQIVND. V is reduced by 3 bases and J by 5 bases, leaving a spacing of 13 bases between them. This entry comes from a study of CD8+CD57+ T cells in acquired aplastic anemia (dated by TCRdb to between 2018 and 2020). Background on the whole study: DNA extracted from sorted CD4+ and CD8+ cells had a mean of approximately 3.3 ug, with a range of 0.2 to 27.4 ug. A CD8+CD57+ expansion meant a frequency higher than the mean frequency seen in healthy subjects.

The paper as a whole reports these results and caveats: Around 31 CD8+ CDR3 sequences were shared between patients and controls but appeared highly expressed in patients and within their immunodominant clones. No significant difference in CD8+ Simpson's diversity was found between patients and healthy controls (P=0.060).

Profiling of TCR beta VDJ combinations and CDR3 sequences used genomic DNA as the template. An Illumina HiSeq 2000 was the platform used for TCR repertoire sequencing. Per the source publication's procedure: TRBV/TRBJ rearrangement plots, CDR3 size and DJ length profiles, and Simpson's diversity index were used to evaluate the repertoires. The most abundant DNA sequence in the deep sequencing data was taken as the immunodominant clone. CDR3 amino acid sequences were checked for sharing across subjects and were also compared against the VDJdb database and published repertoires. TCRdb's own reprocessing of the public reads used fastp at Q25 and MiXCR and kept productive beta chains. One record per CDR3 amino acid sequence lists the most common genes and DNA. These V and J calls originate from TCRdb's pipeline instead of the authors' own analysis. The sample profile shows roughly 160,000 distinct CDR3 sequences; 71% of them were found once. Approximately 48% of the sample is in the top ten clones.

Flow cytometry had shown CD8+CD57+ cell expansion in the patients selected for sequencing. Severe acquired aplastic anemia was diagnosed in all patients according to International Study of Aplastic Anemia and Agranulocytosis and Camitta criteria. At the time blood was sampled, none of the patients had received any therapy. The study deep-sequenced TCR repertoires of sorted CD4+ and CD8+ blood T cells from severe aplastic anemia patients and healthy subjects. In the USA, patient enrollment took place under clinicaltrials.gov protocols 00001620, 01623167, 00001397, 00071045, 00081523 and 00961064. Ficoll-Paque density gradient centrifugation was used to isolate peripheral blood mononuclear cells. Before DNA extraction, CD4+ and CD8+ T cells were sorted by FACS or by magnetic beads.

The sequenced material came from sorted CD4+, CD8+, or CD8+CD57+ T cells (not recorded which) from PBMCs. In this chain, TRBV19 is recombined with TRBJ1-2; the D gene remains uncertain. This TCR was recovered from a human donor with aplastic anemia. The CDR3 protein: CASSIGVEAYGYTF. The DNA reads TGTGCCAGTAGTATTGGGGTTGAGGCGTATGGCTACACCTTC.